Shown below are 29 T cell receptor beta chains from a single sample sequenced in a study of T cell responses to AZD1222 COVID-19 vaccine (dated by TCRdb to about 2021). This specimen's time point label, per the study, means: baseline before first vaccination. Libraries came from the immunoSEQ multiplex PCR assay. TCRdb carries this immuneACCESS record with in-frame sequences only. Its versions omit some clonotypes, under half of them owing to an unresolved V gene in the studies checked, with the rest unexplained. The sample records fewer than 100,000 clones, more than 80% of which are singletons. The top ten constitute about 13% of the sample. The starting material was peripheral blood, obtained on day 0 of AZD1222 vaccination. These TCRs come from an adult in good health.

J is TRBJ1-2 and V is TRBV28, with D maybe TRBD1 (5 bases). The CDR3 is 15 amino acids. V was clipped by 5 bases and J by 3 bases, with 16 bases between them. Per the germline V gene, CDR1 is MDHEN and CDR2 is SYDVKM. The CDR3, as DNA: TGTGCCAGCAGTCTACAAGGGACCCCTCACTATGGCTACACCTTC. This gives the protein CASSLQGTPHYGYTF.

The rearrangement links TRBV6-2 or TRBV6-3 to TRBJ2-7, with D perhaps TRBD2 (6 bases). The V gene lost 4 bases and the J gene lost 7 bases, with 14 bases spanning the gap. The CDR3 has 13 amino acids. Germline-derived CDR1 and CDR2 are MNHEY and SVGEGT. The CDR3 region is CASSFPGGSEQYF. DNA of the CDR3: TGTGCCAGCAGTTTCCCCGGGGGTTCGGAGCAGTACTTC.

This clone was detected a few times. This chain joins TRBV6-5 and TRBJ1-3; tentative D call: TRBD1 (5 bases). Trimming removed 4 bases at V and 4 bases at J, with 14 bases between. The CDR3 sequence is 15 residues long. CDR1 MNHEY and CDR2 SVGAGI come from the germline V gene. This CDR3 is CASSSLTVGGNTIYF. As DNA, the CDR3 is TGTGCCAGCAGTTCCCTGACAGTTGGAGGAAACACCATATATTTT.

The chain couples TRBV9 to TRBJ1-6; maybe TRBD1 (5 bases). Trimming shortened V by 0 bases and J by 9 bases, and 19 bases separated the two germline ends. This CDR3 spans 17 amino acids. CDR1 is SGDLS, CDR2 YYNGEE, per germline. The CDR3 is CASSVEPSRQGGSPLHF. DNA of the CDR3: TGTGCCAGCAGCGTAGAACCCTCCCGGCAGGGTGGTTCACCCCTCCACTTT. The variable domain in full, completed from reference TRBV9 and TRBJ1-6, reads DSGVTQTPKHLITATGQRVTLRCSPRSGDLSVYWYQQSLDQGLQFLIQYYNGEERAKGNILERFSAQQFPDLHSELNLSSLELGDSALYFCASSVEPSRQGGSPLHFGNGTRLTVT.

The rearrangement links TRBV6-5 to TRBJ1-2; D not resolved. CDR1 and CDR2 from the germline V gene are MNHEY and SVGAGI. The CDR3 spans 13 residues. The germline V and J ends were trimmed by 10 bases and 5 bases, with 17 bases remaining between them. CDR3 in amino acids: CATGRDRGYGYTF. Written as DNA, the CDR3 is TGTGCCACTGGAAGGGATCGGGGTTATGGCTACACCTTC.

V usage is TRBV19 and J usage is TRBJ2-3; D possibly uses TRBD1 or TRBD2 (5 bases each). Germline lookup yields CDR1 LNHDA and CDR2 SQIVND (reference sequence). The CDR3 runs 18 residues. The V end lost 6 bases, the J end lost 6 bases, and 28 bases lay between the germline ends. The CDR3 sequence is CASSPPPSGARRSDTQYF. DNA of the CDR3: TGTGCCAGTAGCCCGCCTCCCTCCGGGGCCCGGCGCTCGGATACGCAGTATTTT.

The table lists this clone with a count of one. This rearrangement joins TRBV6-4 to TRBJ2-6; no clear D. Trimming removed 3 bases from V and 0 bases from J, with 12 bases in between. Per germline, CDR1 MRHNA and CDR2 SNTAGT. This CDR3 contains 17 residues. Here the CDR3 DNA reads TGTGCCAGCAGTGAATTGGCCATGATCTCTGGGGCCAACGTCCTGACTTTC. Translating it yields CASSELAMISGANVLTF.

The chain employs TRBV3-1 (or the pseudogene TRBV3-2) and TRBJ2-6, with D maybe TRBD1 (5 bases). Germline CDR1 is LGHDT and CDR2 is YNNKEL (reference sequence). Trimming shortened V by 1 base and J by 1 base, and 17 bases separated the two germline ends. The CDR3 totals 19 residues. Written as DNA, the CDR3 is TGTGCCAGCAGCCAAGTTAAGACAGCCGAGAGGTCTGGGGCCAACGTCCTGACTTTC. This translates into CASSQVKTAERSGANVLTF.

This sequence joins TRBV6-5 and TRBJ1-2, with 8 bases matching TRBD1. V shed 11 bases, J shed 0 bases, and the junction held 11 bases outside the gene matches. CDR3 size: 15 residues. Germline V gene data show CDR1 as MNHEY and CDR2 as SVGAGI. CDR3 loop: CALWDRLTANYGYTF. CDR3 nucleotides: TGTGCCCTTTGGGACAGGCTGACAGCTAACTATGGCTACACCTTC.

This chain connects TRBV6-5 to TRBJ1-5, with D possibly TRBD1 on 5 matching bases. Germline V gene lookup returns CDR1 MNHEY and CDR2 SVGAGI. V lost 2 bases and J 1 base, leaving 12 bases between the germline ends. This CDR3 contains 16 residues. The CDR3 DNA sequence: TGTGCCAGCAGTTACGGGGCCACGAGGAGCAATCAGCCCCAGCATTTT. Encoded protein: CASSYGATRSNQPQHF.

The V and J genes are TRBV19 and TRBJ2-3; possibly TRBD1 for D (7 bases). Germline assignment: CDR1 LNHDA and CDR2 SQIVND (reference sequence). There are 15 residues in the CDR3. The V and J ends lost 8 bases and 0 bases respectively, with 15 bases between them. The CDR3 nucleotides read TGTGCCAGTTCGGAGGGACAGTCAAGCACAGATACGCAGTATTTT. It is translated as CASSEGQSSTDTQYF. The full variable domain, in which reference TRBV19 and TRBJ2-3 provide the parts outside the CDR3, is DGGITQSPKYLFRKEGQNVTLSCEQNLNHDAMYWYRQDPGQGLRLIYYSQIVNDFQKGDIAEGYSVSREKKESFPLTVTSAQKNPTAFYLCASSEGQSSTDTQYFGPGTRLTVL.

J is TRBJ2-6 and V is TRBV7-6, with D unclear. The CDR3 runs to 14 residues. Trimming shortened V by 5 bases and J by 0 bases, and 5 bases separated the two germline ends. Germline loops: CDR1 SGHVS, CDR2 FNYEAQ. The CDR3, as DNA: TGTGCCAGCAGCGTCTCCTCTGGGGCCAACGTCCTGACTTTC. Amino acids: CASSVSSGANVLTF. Full variable domain (outside the CDR3, taken from reference TRBV7-6 and TRBJ2-6): GAGVSQSPRYKVTKRGQDVALRCDPISGHVSLYWYRQALGQGPEFLTYFNYEAQQDKSGLPNDRFSAERPEGSISTLTIQRTEQRDSAMYRCASSVSSGANVLTFGAGSRLTVL.

The V and J genes are TRBV12-5 and TRBJ1-3; D gene uncertain. Trimming removed 6 bases from V and 3 bases from J, with 15 bases in between. The CDR3 sequence is 15 residues long. CDR1 LGHNT and CDR2 FRNRAP come from the germline V gene. CDR3 coding DNA: TGTGCTAGTGGCTCGACCGAGGACCTTGGAAACACCATATATTTT. It codes for CASGSTEDLGNTIYF.

J is TRBJ1-1 and V is TRBV6-5; tentatively, D is TRBD1 (5 bases). The germline V gene has CDR1 MNHEY and CDR2 SVGAGI. With 7 bases removed from V and 3 bases from J, the gap between germline ends came to 15 bases. The CDR3 spans 14 residues. The CDR3 sequence: CASTATLGDTEAFF. The CDR3 DNA is TGTGCCAGCACCGCAACGTTAGGGGACACTGAAGCTTTCTTT.

This CDR3 is CATSDFTNNYGYTF. For the CDR3, the DNA is TGTGCCACCAGTGATTTTACGAACAACTATGGCTACACCTTC. The J gene is TRBJ1-2, the V gene TRBV24-1; D unclear. Per germline, CDR1 KGHDR and CDR2 SFDVKD. Trimming shortened V by 1 base and J by 2 bases, and 7 bases separated the two germline ends. The length of the CDR3 is 14 residues.

The rearrangement links TRBV5-4 to TRBJ2-1; TRBD2 matches 8 bases. The length of the CDR3 is 15 residues. In germline, CDR1 is SGHNT, CDR2 YYREEE (reference sequence). J lost 5 bases, V lost 0 bases, and 4 bases had no gene match. Here the CDR3 reads CASSLVTSAHNEQFF. CDR3 sequence (DNA): TGTGCCAGCAGCTTGGTGACTAGCGCGCACAATGAGCAGTTCTTC.

The rearrangement uses TRBV4-1 and TRBJ1-2; D is ambiguous. V was clipped by 1 base and J by 1 base, with 16 bases between them. The length of the CDR3 is 17 residues. Germline values: CDR1 MGHRA, CDR2 YSYEKL. CDR3 coding DNA: TGCGCCAGCAGCCAAGTCGGTCCAGACCAGAATAACTATGGCTACACCTTC. Translation gives CASSQVGPDQNNYGYTF.

J is TRBJ1-5 and V is TRBV28, with TRBD1 identical over 8 bases. Germline assignment: CDR1 MDHEN and CDR2 SYDVKM. The CDR3 is 18 residues long. J gave up 0 bases and V 6 bases, and 13 bases lay outside the gene matches. The CDR3: CASSTGQAARYSNQPQHF. CDR3 DNA: TGTGCCAGCAGCACGGGACAGGCAGCCCGTTATAGCAATCAGCCCCAGCATTTT.

The J gene is TRBJ2-3, the V gene TRBV9; D might be TRBD2 (6 bases). The V end lost 3 bases, the J end lost 4 bases, and 12 bases lay between the germline ends. From germline, CDR1 is SGDLS and CDR2 YYNGEE. The CDR3 has 14 amino acids. Here the CDR3 reads CASSDPGTSDTQYF. Written as DNA, the CDR3 is TGTGCCAGCAGCGACCCCGGGACTTCAGATACGCAGTATTTT.

Comment on this clone: Germline is not matched at one junction end, which may reflect a read error. The gene calls are TRBV12-3 or TRBV12-4 and TRBJ2-1; tentative D call: TRBD1 (5 bases). There are 9 residues in the CDR3. CDR3 sequence: CASSIGVLF. CDR3 DNA: TGTGCCAGCTCGATAGGGGTGCTCTTC.

V is TRBV28 and J is TRBJ1-5; D is perhaps TRBD1 (6 bases). This CDR3 contains 16 residues. Trimming removed 4 bases from V and 4 bases from J, with 17 bases in between. Germline CDR1 and CDR2: MDHEN and SYDVKM. The CDR3 is CASSSAQTGRNQPQHF. For the CDR3, the DNA is TGTGCCAGCAGTTCCGCTCAGACAGGACGAAATCAGCCCCAGCATTTT.

The V and J genes are TRBV18 and TRBJ2-1; TRBD1 aligns across 11 bases. Losses at the gene ends were 6 bases for V and 5 bases for J; bases not matched to a gene: 9. CDR1 and CDR2 from the germline V gene are KGHSH and LQKENI. The CDR3 totals 16 residues. The CDR3 bases are TGTGCCAGCTCCCCCCGGGACAGGGGGGGAAACAATGAGCAGTTCTTC. Its protein is CASSPRDRGGNNEQFF.

The chain couples TRBV7-9 to TRBJ1-3; D is perhaps TRBD1 (5 bases). Germline V gene data show CDR1 as SEHNR and CDR2 as FQNEAQ (reference sequence). The CDR3 is 13 residues long. V was shortened by 1 base and J by 5 bases, with 6 bases between the two germline ends. The CDR3 bases are TGTGCCAGCAGCTTAGGACAGAGAAACACCATATATTTT. Translating it yields CASSLGQRNTIYF.

V usage is TRBV19 and J usage is TRBJ1-1; D not resolved. Germline CDR1 is LNHDA and CDR2 is SQIVND (reference sequence). The V gene lost 4 bases and the J gene lost 3 bases, with 12 bases spanning the gap. The CDR3 runs 14 residues. The CDR3 DNA is TGTGCCAGTAGTAGGTTCGGGCAGTACACTGAAGCTTTCTTT. Translated: CASSRFGQYTEAFF. Drawing the rest from reference TRBV19 and TRBJ1-1, the complete variable domain is DGGITQSPKYLFRKEGQNVTLSCEQNLNHDAMYWYRQDPGQGLRLIYYSQIVNDFQKGDIAEGYSVSREKKESFPLTVTSAQKNPTAFYLCASSRFGQYTEAFFGQGTRLTVV.

Note on this clone: One end of the junction varies from germline; a read error may be responsible. The V call is TRBV3-1 (or the pseudogene TRBV3-2), the J call TRBJ1-6, with D unclear. The V gene's germline CDR1 is LGHDT and CDR2 YNNKEL (reference sequence). This CDR3 spans 17 amino acids. The CDR3 DNA reads TGTGCCAGCAGCCGACCGAGCGGGTCCTCCAATAATTCACCCCTCCACTTT. It codes for CASSRPSGSSNNSPLHF.

This chain links TRBV7-8 with TRBJ1-2; the D gene is possibly TRBD1 (6 bases). Trimming cost V 5 bases and J 3 bases, with 13 bases left between them. CDR1 is SGHVS and CDR2 is FQNEAQ in the germline V gene. The CDR3 sequence is 14 residues long. The CDR3 nucleotides read TGTGCCAGCAGCAACGACAGGACAGACTATGGCTACACCTTC. As protein: CASSNDRTDYGYTF.

The genes are TRBV7-2 and TRBJ1-3, with D perhaps TRBD1 (5 bases). Trimming stripped 5 bases from V and 6 bases from J, with 17 bases between. The CDR3 is 15 residues long. Germline loops: CDR1 SGHTA, CDR2 FQGNSA. The CDR3 protein is CASSPSIGAANTIYF. Written as DNA, the CDR3 is TGTGCCAGCAGCCCGTCGATAGGGGCAGCAAACACCATATATTTT. The full variable domain, completed using reference TRBV7-2 and TRBJ1-3, is GAGVSQSPSNKVTEKGKDVELRCDPISGHTALYWYRQSLGQGLEFLIYFQGNSAPDKSGLPSDRFSAERTGGSVSTLTIQRTQQEDSAVYLCASSPSIGAANTIYFGEGSWLTVV.

The chain carries TRBV6-1 and TRBJ1-1; D not certain. V lost 1 base to trimming and J lost 4 bases, with 7 bases between them. CDR3 length equals 13 residues. Germline CDR1 reads MNHNS; CDR2 reads SASEGT. CDR3 bases: TGTGCCAGCAGTGAAGAGGGTGTCACTGAAGCTTTCTTT. Protein: CASSEEGVTEAFF.

This clone was seen once. The V gene is TRBV5-5, the J gene TRBJ1-3; tentative D call: TRBD1 (5 bases). CDR1 and CDR2 (germline): SGHKS, YYEKEE (reference sequence). This CDR3 spans 16 amino acids. Trimming shortened V by 4 bases and J by 4 bases, and 18 bases separated the two germline ends. This chain's CDR3 is CASSRTGLSSGNTIYF. CDR3 coding DNA: TGTGCCAGCAGCCGGACGGGGCTTAGCAGCGGAAACACCATATATTTT.